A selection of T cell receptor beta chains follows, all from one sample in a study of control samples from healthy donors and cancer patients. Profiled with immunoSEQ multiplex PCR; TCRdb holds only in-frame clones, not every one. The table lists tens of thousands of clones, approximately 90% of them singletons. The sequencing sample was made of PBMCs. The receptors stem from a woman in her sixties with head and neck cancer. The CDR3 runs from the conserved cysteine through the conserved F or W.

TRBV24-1,CATSDTSGYNEQFF
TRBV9,CASRSLSGANVLTF
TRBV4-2,CASSRSWTDPYEQYF
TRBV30,CAWRDRQGGNEKLFF
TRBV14,CASRARGSSYNEQFF
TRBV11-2,CASSFSGNTIYF
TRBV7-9,CASSTGQGKRRYGYTF
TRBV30,CAWSVSGYGYTF
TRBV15,CATSRDGYGYTF
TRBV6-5,CASSYQTEGYEQYF
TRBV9,CASSPRTNTGELFF
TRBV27,CASRTIGVAGGDEQFF
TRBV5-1,CASSLGTSGRESNEQFF
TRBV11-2,CASSLDSGGANTQYF
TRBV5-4,CASSLSADSWGELFF
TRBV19,CASTEGRGYYGYTF
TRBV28,CASSSGKTKRREIGNTIYF
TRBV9,CASSVGERTGSGNTIYF
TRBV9,CASSVVLQGAGYTF
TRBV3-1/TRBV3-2,CASSQAVAGGPQTDTQYF
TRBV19,CASSIPGRAEGGDEQFF
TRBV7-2,CASSLGQGYMNTEAFF
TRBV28,CASSLSRVQDTQYF
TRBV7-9,CASLRVLETQYF
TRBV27,CASSSRLAGSADTQYF
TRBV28,CASSLLAVYPLLGNEQFF
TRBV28,CASSFRDRGSGELFF
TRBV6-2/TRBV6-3,CASSVSTDTQYF
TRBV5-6,CASSFGLTGNYGYTF